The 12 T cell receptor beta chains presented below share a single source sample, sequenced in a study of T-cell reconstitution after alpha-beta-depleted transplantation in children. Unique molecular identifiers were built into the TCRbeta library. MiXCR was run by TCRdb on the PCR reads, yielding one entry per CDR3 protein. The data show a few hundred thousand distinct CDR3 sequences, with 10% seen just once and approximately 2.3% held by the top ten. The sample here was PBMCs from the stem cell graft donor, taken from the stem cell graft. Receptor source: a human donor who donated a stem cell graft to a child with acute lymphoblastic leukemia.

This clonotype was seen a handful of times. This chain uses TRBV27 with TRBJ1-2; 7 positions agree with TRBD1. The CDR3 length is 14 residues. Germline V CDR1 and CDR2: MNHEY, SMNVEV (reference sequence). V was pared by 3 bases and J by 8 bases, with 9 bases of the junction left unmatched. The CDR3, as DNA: TGTGCCAGCAGTTTGCGACAGGGAGGTGGGGGCTACACCTTC. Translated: CASSLRQGGGGYTF.

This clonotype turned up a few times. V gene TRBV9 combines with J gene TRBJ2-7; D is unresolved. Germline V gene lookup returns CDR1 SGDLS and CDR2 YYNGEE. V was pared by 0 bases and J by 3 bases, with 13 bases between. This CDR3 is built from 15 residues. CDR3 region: CASSVGAEMRYEQYF. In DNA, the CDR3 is TGTGCCAGCAGCGTAGGGGCAGAAATGCGCTACGAGCAGTACTTC.

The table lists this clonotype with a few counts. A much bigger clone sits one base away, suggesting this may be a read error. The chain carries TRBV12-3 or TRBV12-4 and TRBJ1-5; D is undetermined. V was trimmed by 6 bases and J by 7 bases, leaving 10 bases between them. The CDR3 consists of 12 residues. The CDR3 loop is CASRAQEQPQHF. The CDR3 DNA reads TGTGCCAGCAGGGCCCAAGAGCAGCCCCAGCATTTT.

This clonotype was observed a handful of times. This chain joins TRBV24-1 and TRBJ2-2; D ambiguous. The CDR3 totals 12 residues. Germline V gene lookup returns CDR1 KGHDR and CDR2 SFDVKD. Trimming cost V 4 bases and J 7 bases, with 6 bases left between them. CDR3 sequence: CATSEGYGELFF. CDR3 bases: TGTGCCACCAGTGAAGGATACGGGGAGCTGTTTTTT.

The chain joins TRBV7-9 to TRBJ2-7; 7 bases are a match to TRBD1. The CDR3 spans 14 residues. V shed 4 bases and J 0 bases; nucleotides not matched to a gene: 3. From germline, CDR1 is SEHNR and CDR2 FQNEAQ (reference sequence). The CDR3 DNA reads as TGTGCCAGCAGCTCGCCAGGGGGCTCCTACGAGCAGTACTTC. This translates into CASSSPGGSYEQYF.

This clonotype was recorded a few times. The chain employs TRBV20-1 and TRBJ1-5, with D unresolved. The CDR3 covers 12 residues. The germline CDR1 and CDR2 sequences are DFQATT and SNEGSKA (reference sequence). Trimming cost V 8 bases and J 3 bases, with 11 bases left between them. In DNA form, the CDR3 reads TGCAGTTCCGGGTCCTTCAATCAGCCCCAGCATTTT. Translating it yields CSSGSFNQPQHF.

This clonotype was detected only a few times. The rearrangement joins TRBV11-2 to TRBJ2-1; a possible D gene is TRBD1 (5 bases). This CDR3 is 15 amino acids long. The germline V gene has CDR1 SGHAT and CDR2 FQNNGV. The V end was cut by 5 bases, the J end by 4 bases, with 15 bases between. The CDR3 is CASSVFTGPYNEQFF. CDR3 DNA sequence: TGTGCCAGCAGCGTATTTACAGGACCTTACAATGAGCAGTTCTTC.

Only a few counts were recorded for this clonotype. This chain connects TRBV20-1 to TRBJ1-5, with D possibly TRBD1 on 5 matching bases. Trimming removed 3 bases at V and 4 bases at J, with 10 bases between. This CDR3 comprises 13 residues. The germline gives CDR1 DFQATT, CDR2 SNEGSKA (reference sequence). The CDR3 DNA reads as TGCAGTGCTAGGATGGGGGGGAATCAGCCCCAGCATTTT. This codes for CSARMGGNQPQHF.

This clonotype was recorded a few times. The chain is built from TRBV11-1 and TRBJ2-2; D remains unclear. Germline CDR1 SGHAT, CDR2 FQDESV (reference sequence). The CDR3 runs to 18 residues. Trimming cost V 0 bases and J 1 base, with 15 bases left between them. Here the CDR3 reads CASSLAAYEQKNTGELFF. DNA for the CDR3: TGTGCCAGCAGCTTAGCGGCTTACGAACAGAAGAACACCGGGGAGCTGTTTTTT.

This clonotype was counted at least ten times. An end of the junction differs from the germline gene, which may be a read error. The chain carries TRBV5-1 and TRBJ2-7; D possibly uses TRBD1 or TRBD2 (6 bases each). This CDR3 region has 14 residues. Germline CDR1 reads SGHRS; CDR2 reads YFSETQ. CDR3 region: CASSLDGGPYEQYF. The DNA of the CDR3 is TGTGCCAGCAGCTTAGACGGGGGCCCCTACGAGCAGTACTTC. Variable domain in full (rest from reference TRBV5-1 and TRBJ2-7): KAGVTQTPRYLIKTRGQQVTLSCSPISGHRSVSWYQQTPGQGLQFLFEYFSETQRNKGNFPGRFSGRQFSNSRSEMNVSTLELGDSALYLCASSLDGGPYEQYFGPGTRLTVT.

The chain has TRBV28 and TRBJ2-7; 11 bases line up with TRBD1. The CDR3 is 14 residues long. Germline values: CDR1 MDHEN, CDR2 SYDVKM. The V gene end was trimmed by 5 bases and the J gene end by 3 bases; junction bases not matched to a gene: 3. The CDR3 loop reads CASSRDRGFYEQYF. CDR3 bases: TGTGCCAGCAGTAGGGACAGGGGGTTCTACGAGCAGTACTTC.

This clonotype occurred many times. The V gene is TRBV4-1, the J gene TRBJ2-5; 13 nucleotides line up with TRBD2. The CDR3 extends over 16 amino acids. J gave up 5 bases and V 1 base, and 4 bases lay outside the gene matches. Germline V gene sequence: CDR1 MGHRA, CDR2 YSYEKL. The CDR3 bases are TGCGCCAGCAGCCAAGCTCGACTAGCGGGAGGTGAGACCCAGTACTTC. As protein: CASSQARLAGGETQYF.